This is a list of T cell receptor beta chains from one sample in a study of blood T cell repertoires in COVID-19. Profiling relied on immunoSEQ multiplex PCR, and the TCRdb table lists in-frame clones only, not all of them. This sample has about 140,000 clones, with about nine tenths found just once. Sequenced: peripheral blood. Source of these receptors: a woman between 50 and 59 years old with acute or convalescent COVID-19. Each CDR3 is given with its conserved first and last residue. D genes are given only for firm matches. Clone size appears in some rows only: once, few, many, or a class for an expanded clone.

clone size	V gene	J gene	D gene	CDR3 protein	CDR3 DNA
NA	TRBV13	TRBJ1-2	TRBD1	CASSQDPGGDYGYTF	TGTGCCAGCAGCCAGGATCCAGGGGGAGACTATGGCTACACCTTC
NA	TRBV3-1/TRBV3-2	TRBJ1-5	NA	CASSQTGDQPQHF	TGTGCCAGCAGCCAAACGGGGGATCAGCCCCAGCATTTT
once	TRBV7-2	TRBJ2-1	TRBD1	CASSSDRAYNEQFF	TGTGCCAGCAGCTCTGACAGGGCCTACAATGAGCAGTTCTTC
NA	TRBV6-2/TRBV6-3	TRBJ2-1	TRBD2	CASSYGLAGGNNEQFF	TGTGCCAGCAGTTATGGACTAGCGGGGGGAAACAATGAGCAGTTCTTC
NA	TRBV11-3	TRBJ2-1	TRBD1	CASSSYRGNEQFF	TGTGCCAGCAGCTCATACAGGGGGAATGAGCAGTTCTTC
NA	TRBV13	TRBJ2-7	TRBD2	CASSFSGRHSYEQYF	TGTGCCAGCAGCTTTAGCGGGAGGCATTCCTACGAGCAGTACTTC
NA	TRBV5-1	TRBJ1-2	NA	CASSPVGERGYTF	TGCGCCAGCAGCCCCGTCGGGGAAAGGGGCTACACCTTC
NA	TRBV4-1	TRBJ2-3	TRBD2	CASSSGVSTDTQYF	TGCGCCAGCAGCAGCGGGGTGAGCACAGATACGCAGTATTTT
NA	TRBV30	TRBJ2-2	NA	CAWSALSNTGELFF	TGTGCCTGGAGTGCCCTTTCGAACACCGGGGAGCTGTTTTTT
NA	TRBV11-2	TRBJ2-1	TRBD2	CASSPGLVNEQFF	TGTGCCAGCAGCCCAGGACTAGTCAATGAGCAGTTCTTC
few	TRBV6-6	TRBJ2-7	NA	CASSSQASYEQYF	TGTGCCAGCAGTTCCCAGGCTTCCTACGAGCAGTACTTC
NA	TRBV25-1	TRBJ2-1	TRBD2	CASSEASGVYNEQFF	TGTGCCAGCAGTGAGGCTAGCGGGGTCTACAATGAGCAGTTCTTC
NA	TRBV6-5	TRBJ1-2	TRBD1	CASRLTGGTIGYTF	TGTGCCAGCAGATTGACAGGGGGAACGATTGGCTACACCTTC
NA	TRBV6-5	TRBJ2-4	NA	CASSTENIQYF	TGTGCCAGCAGTACTGAGAACATTCAGTACTTC
NA	TRBV6-5	TRBJ2-5	TRBD2	CASSYSGGYQETQYF	TGTGCCAGCAGTTACTCGGGGGGGTACCAAGAGACCCAGTACTTC
NA	TRBV12-3/TRBV12-4	TRBJ2-7	NA	CASSSVPYEQYF	TGTGCCAGCAGTAGCGTTCCCTACGAGCAGTACTTC
NA	TRBV19	TRBJ1-5	TRBD1	CASRTGVNQPQHF	TGTGCCAGTAGGACAGGGGTAAATCAGCCCCAGCATTTT
NA	TRBV5-1	TRBJ2-1	NA	CASSSTASSYNEQFF	TGCGCCAGCAGCTCGACAGCTTCCTCCTACAATGAGCAGTTCTTC
NA	TRBV11-3	TRBJ1-1	TRBD1	CASSLGGTGGQNTEAFF	TGTGCCAGCAGCTTAGGCGGGACAGGGGGTCAAAACACTGAAGCTTTCTTT
NA	TRBV19	TRBJ1-2	NA	CASSLDNDRRGGYTF	TGTGCCAGTAGTCTCGACAACGACCGGAGGGGTGGCTACACCTTC
NA	TRBV3-1/TRBV3-2	TRBJ2-1	TRBD1	CASSRDRVIVNEQFF	TGTGCCAGCAGCCGGGACAGGGTAATTGTTAATGAGCAGTTCTTC
NA	TRBV11-2	TRBJ1-2	TRBD1	CASRLTGGSSYGYTF	TGTGCCAGCAGACTCACAGGGGGCTCGTCCTATGGCTACACCTTC
NA	TRBV6-5	TRBJ2-7	NA	CASGDRGLPTYEQYF	TGTGCCAGCGGAGACCGAGGGTTACCAACCTACGAGCAGTACTTC
once	TRBV29-1	TRBJ2-7	NA	CSVEGITGSYEQYF	TGCAGCGTTGAAGGAATCACAGGCTCCTACGAGCAGTACTTC
NA	TRBV28	TRBJ2-7	NA	CASSPRGASYEQYF	TGTGCCAGCAGCCCCCGGGGGGCGTCCTACGAGCAGTACTTC
NA	TRBV6-9	TRBJ2-7	NA	CASSFGSYEQYF	TGTGCCAGCAGTTTCGGGTCCTACGAGCAGTACTTC
NA	TRBV2	TRBJ1-1	NA	CASIGGPNLMNTEAFF	TGTGCCAGCATCGGGGGTCCTAACCTCATGAACACTGAAGCTTTCTTT
NA	TRBV27	TRBJ2-2	TRBD2	CASSLRARLAGETGELFF	TGTGCCAGCAGTTTAAGGGCCCGACTAGCGGGGGAAACCGGGGAGCTGTTTTTT
NA	TRBV3-1/TRBV3-2	TRBJ2-3	TRBD2	CASSQDRSSGGLTDTQYF	TGTGCCAGCAGCCAAGATCGGTCTAGCGGGGGCCTCACAGATACGCAGTATTTT
NA	TRBV25-1	TRBJ2-1	TRBD2	CASSLGTSGRGVEQFF	TGTGCCAGCAGCCTAGGGACTAGCGGGCGAGGGGTCGAGCAGTTCTTC
NA	TRBV9	TRBJ2-4	NA	CASSGQGRGNIQYF	TGTGCCAGCAGCGGACAGGGGAGGGGAAACATTCAGTACTTC
NA	TRBV3-1/TRBV3-2	TRBJ2-3	NA	CASSSYGGPSTDTQYF	TGTGCCAGCAGCTCATACGGGGGGCCTAGCACAGATACGCAGTATTTT
NA	TRBV5-1	TRBJ2-1	NA	CASSFSSSYNEQFF	TGCGCCAGCAGCTTTTCTTCCTCCTACAATGAGCAGTTCTTC
NA	TRBV19	TRBJ1-2	TRBD1	CASEPGQGTSGYTF	TGTGCCAGCGAACCGGGACAGGGGACGTCTGGCTACACCTTC
NA	TRBV18	TRBJ1-1	NA	CASSPVTELSNTEAFF	TGTGCCAGCTCCCCCGTGACGGAGTTGTCAAACACTGAAGCTTTCTTT
NA	TRBV13	TRBJ2-4	NA	CASSPPIGAQYF	TGTGCCAGCAGCCCACCTATAGGGGCCCAGTACTTC
NA	TRBV7-3	TRBJ1-2	NA	CASSPRQDGGYTF	TGTGCCAGCAGCCCAAGACAGGATGGGGGCTACACCTTC
NA	TRBV2	TRBJ2-7	NA	CASSTSGLYEQYF	TGTGCCAGCAGTACTTCCGGACTATACGAGCAGTACTTC
NA	TRBV13	TRBJ2-5	NA	CASSSRVQETQYF	TGTGCCAGCAGCTCCAGGGTACAAGAGACCCAGTACTTC
NA	TRBV18	TRBJ2-5	NA	CASSPVTSTSGETQYF	TGTGCCAGCTCACCAGTTACTAGTACCAGCGGGGAGACCCAGTACTTC
NA	TRBV2	TRBJ2-1	TRBD1	CASRPRGSYNEQFF	TGTGCCAGCAGGCCCAGGGGGTCCTACAATGAGCAGTTCTTC
NA	TRBV5-1	TRBJ1-1	TRBD1	CASSSGQGSMNTEAFF	TGCGCCAGCAGCTCTGGACAGGGGTCCATGAACACTGAAGCTTTCTTT
few	TRBV6-5	TRBJ2-1	NA	CASNIQGNEQFF	TGTGCCAGCAATATACAGGGAAATGAGCAGTTCTTC
NA	TRBV3-1/TRBV3-2	TRBJ2-7	NA	CASSPHRRYSYEQYF	TGTGCCAGCAGCCCCCATCGTAGATACTCCTACGAGCAGTACTTC
NA	TRBV12-5	TRBJ1-5	TRBD1	CASGLVQGNQPQHF	TGTGCTAGTGGTTTGGTACAGGGGAATCAGCCCCAGCATTTT
NA	TRBV5-1	TRBJ2-5	TRBD2	CASSRGLAGDETQYF	TGCGCCAGCAGCAGGGGACTAGCGGGAGATGAGACCCAGTACTTC
NA	TRBV19	TRBJ2-1	NA	CASSIGQYHNEQFF	TGTGCCAGTAGTATAGGTCAGTATCACAATGAGCAGTTCTTC
NA	TRBV3-1/TRBV3-2	TRBJ2-2	NA	CASSQAGEIGELFF	TGTGCCAGCAGCCAAGCGGGGGAGATCGGGGAGCTGTTTTTT
NA	TRBV11-3	TRBJ2-1	NA	CASSLAGSYNEQFF	TGTGCCAGCAGCTTAGCGGGCTCCTACAATGAGCAGTTCTTC
NA	TRBV3-1/TRBV3-2	TRBJ2-1	TRBD1	CASSPTGTGIANEQFF	TGTGCCAGCAGCCCCACCGGGACAGGGATCGCCAATGAGCAGTTCTTC
NA	TRBV24-1	TRBJ1-5	NA	CATSGRVSHQPQHF	TGTGCCACCAGTGGCAGGGTTAGTCACCAGCCCCAGCATTTT
NA	TRBV7-2	TRBJ2-3	TRBD1	CASSPRRTGTDTQYF	TGTGCCAGCAGCCCCCGGAGGACAGGGACAGATACGCAGTATTTT
NA	TRBV27	TRBJ2-1	TRBD1	CASSLRQGRAEQFF	TGTGCCAGCAGTTTGAGACAGGGGCGTGCTGAGCAGTTCTTC